This T cell receptor (beta chain) is drawn from a study of blood T cell repertoires in COVID-19 (dated by TCRdb to 2020 to 2021). Turning to the overall study: The collaborator samples originated in the United States, Italy and Spain and spanned the acute and convalescent phases of COVID-19. The repertoires were released in a freely available public database intended as a resource for research on the immune response to SARS-CoV-2. The material from the prospective study consisted of cDNA or gDNA derived from T cells, B-cell-depleted T cells, or PBMCs. Samples came from the ongoing ImmuneRACE study (first 160 participants) plus 1,254 subjects from 6 global collaborators. HLA class I and class II types, where available, came from metadata supplied by the sample provider rather than from assay-based typing. The dataset comprised deeply sampled blood TCRbeta repertoires from subjects exposed to, actively infected with, or recovered from COVID-19. Nearly every sample came with metadata listing a de-identified subject ID, COVID-19 status, age in years and sex. The full study reports these points: Clinical and demographic metadata were provided uncurated, with the amount varying by source and participant.

The immunoSEQ Assay, a bias-controlled multiplex PCR, was used to amplify TCRbeta CDR3 regions from genomic DNA. Per the authors' processing: Within the assay, amplification of reference gene primers was used to estimate how many nucleated cells each sample contained. To quantify the absolute abundance of each unique TCRbeta CDR3 rearrangement, sequence reads were collapsed and filtered. For each sample, productive Simpson clonality was calculated by taking the square root of Simpson's diversity index across productive rearrangements. The table comes from immuneACCESS by way of TCRdb, which keeps in-frame sequences with V and J called. Part of the clones is missing from these tables; in studies checked, under half for an unresolved V gene and the rest for unknown reasons. For V, J and clone size, that table is used; D and trimming come from the DNA. In all, the sample holds more than 200,000 clones, and 65% to 85% of those were seen once. The top ten constitute more than 6.5% of the sample.

This clone was seen a single time. Its cognate antigen has yet to be identified. No base quality values were provided; no much bigger clone lies one nucleotide off. Whole blood was collected in K2EDTA tubes by collaborating institutions according to the institutions' own protocols. For TCRbeta analysis, collaborators shipped samples in one of three forms: frozen whole blood, isolated PBMCs, or DNA extracted from either of those sample types. The source of this sequence is a middle-aged man with active or convalescent COVID-19. The specimen was peripheral blood.

The base sequence is TGTGCCACCAGTGATTTGAGCTCTAGCGGAGCCACAGATACGCAGTATTTT. Its translation is CATSDLSSSGATDTQYF. Rearrangement joined TRBV24-1 to TRBJ2-3, and 7 junctional nucleotides match TRBD2. In the germline V gene, CDR1 corresponds to KGHDR and CDR2 to SFDVKD. The CDR3, cysteine through phenylalanine, is 17 amino acids long. CDR3 DNA only is kept here, 51 bases in frame from base 1. V loses 0 bases at its end and J loses 2 bases; junction bases beyond the gene matches: 7.